A selection of T cell receptor beta chains follows, all from one sample in a study of shared clonotypes between healthy human individuals. Assay: immunoSEQ multiplex PCR; the TCRdb copy retains only in-frame clones and omits some. The data hold about 2.4 million clones, with over 85% observed a single time. Sequencing was carried out using naive CD4+ T cells sorted from blood. These receptors were obtained from a man aged 18-30 years in good health. Each CDR3 is given with its conserved first and last residue. Not all rows give a size; the values are once, few, many and, for expanded clones, a class.

v_call clone_size cdr3_aa
TRBV30 few CAWSGGGGNQPQHF
TRBV9 once CASSVDPGRPGELFF
TRBV5-1 - CASSSRTAAYEQYF
TRBV6-5 - CASRPGGVSGYTF
TRBV6-1 - CASSLGLAPHEQFF
TRBV7-2 once CASSLGHQNTGELFF
TRBV5-1 - CASSWYQGQETQYF
TRBV2 - CASRIERDFYEQYF
TRBV18 few CASSPPSRAGTEAFF
TRBV19 once CASSTDRGRVGNQPQHF
TRBV6-5 - CASSYTGALITDTQYF
TRBV6-5 - CASSYARVENTEAFF
TRBV2 - CASSDGGAGGDTEAFF
TRBV21-1 - CASSKVRGGGYTF
TRBV6-1 - CASSPQSGGTDTQYF
TRBV2 - CASSGREGTGELFF
TRBV30 - CAWSSLRGAAEQYF
TRBV29-1 - CSVDISGANEQFF
TRBV5-4 - CASSFRRNSNTEAFF
TRBV19 once CASSPTQTLGTYEQYF
TRBV19 - CASSIGRTGLNTEAFF
TRBV9 - CASTNTDTQYF
TRBV4-3 - CASSQGAGLFDKNIQYF
TRBV25-1 - CASSKAGGLNEQYF
TRBV10-3 - CAISSGNGNYGYTF
TRBV7-2 - CASSQGTDSNQPQHF
TRBV30 - CAWDGQGNQPQHF
TRBV5-4 - CASRLDREGGYTF
TRBV4-1 - CASSQEGGTLNYGYTF
TRBV6-7 - CAISLAGKNNSPLHF
TRBV10-3 - CAIEEQAGANVLTF
TRBV7-2 - CASSLDRGNQPQHF
TRBV5-1 - CASSLGTAGVQETQYF
TRBV11-2 - CASSLEVAGGPEQFF
TRBV5-1 - CASSLETSGNYEQYF
TRBV6-1 - CASSVTGPYTGYNSPLHF
TRBV6-5 - CASISSGGLSYGYTF
TRBV5-1 - CASSITGDTNEKLFF
TRBV18 - CASSPLPITSGVKTQYF
TRBV4-1 - CASSHPPGWGNYGYTF
TRBV18 - CASSYTSGENTGELFF
TRBV7-8 - CASSPGLAGANEQFF
TRBV30 - CAWGNRGNQPQHF
TRBV7-9 - CASSLDGYYEQYF
TRBV18 - CASSPTSGRARETQYF
TRBV5-1 once CASSFAGTYNEQFF
TRBV6-5 - CASTSGGSYEQYF
TRBV7-2 - CASSLVASGSANTGELFF
TRBV2 few CASRPGQSYEQYF
TRBV5-4 - CASSLDGNGYTF
TRBV7-9 - CASSPDLSGNTIYF
TRBV10-3 - CAISESPGNSPLHF